Following are 20 T cell receptor beta chains from one sample sequenced in a study of cytomegalovirus exposure and HLA in healthy donors. PCR involved 60 Vbeta and 13 Jbeta primers. Sequenced by immunoSEQ multiplex PCR; TCRdb stores in-frame clones only, minus some. The sample comprises under 130,000 clones, approximately 16% of which are singletons, and about 0.79% rests with the top ten. Sequencing was performed on PBMCs. Every receptor here comes from a female donor in good health and CMV-seronegative.

V usage is TRBV10-3 and J usage is TRBJ2-7, with D possibly being TRBD1 (6 bases). V was shortened by 6 bases and J by 2 bases, with 17 bases between the two germline ends. Germline V gene data show CDR1 as ENHRY and CDR2 as SYGVKD. The CDR3 loop spans 15 amino acids. CDR3 DNA sequence: TGTGCCATCAGCCCACCGCAGACAGGAACCTACGAGCAGTACTTC. Residues: CAISPPQTGTYEQYF.

This clone has a handful of counts. The CDR3 DNA reads TGTGCCACCCGCGATTTTTCCTACAATGAGCAGTTCTTC. It encodes CATRDFSYNEQFF. This sequence joins TRBV2 and TRBJ2-1; D gene uncertain. V gave up 10 bases and J gave up 1 base, with 11 bases separating them. Germline CDR1 and CDR2: SNHLY and FYNNEI. CDR3 size: 13 residues.

The chain employs TRBV6-5 and TRBJ2-7; D might be TRBD2 (5 bases). With 4 bases removed from V and 7 bases from J, the gap between germline ends came to 20 bases. There are 15 residues in the CDR3. The germline V gene has CDR1 MNHEY and CDR2 SVGAGI. CDR3 sequence: CASSSWENSSGEQYF. CDR3 sequence (DNA): TGTGCCAGCAGTTCCTGGGAGAACTCGTCGGGGGAGCAGTACTTC.

This clone was recorded a few times. The V call is TRBV30, the J call TRBJ1-6; the D is unclear. Trimming shortened V by 7 bases and J by 5 bases, and 12 bases separated the two germline ends. The CDR3 totals 13 residues. Germline lookup yields CDR1 GTSNPN and CDR2 SVGIG (reference sequence). In DNA form, the CDR3 reads TGTGCCTTAGGTGGCCAGGATAATTCACCCCTCCACTTT. Translating it yields CALGGQDNSPLHF.

This clone was counted a few times. The chain is built from TRBV2 and TRBJ1-2, with D tentatively TRBD1 (5 bases). V shed 8 bases and J shed 8 bases, with 18 bases lying between them. The germline V gene has CDR1 SNHLY and CDR2 FYNNEI. CDR3 length: 13 amino acids. Here the CDR3 DNA reads TGTGCCAGCCGGGGGGTTGGGGGAACCGGCTACACCTTC. The encoded protein is CASRGVGGTGYTF.

The chain employs TRBV6-5 and TRBJ1-1, with 9 bases lining up with TRBD1. CDR3 length: 14 residues. Unmatched junction bases numbered 1, after V lost 5 bases and J lost 0 bases. Germline loops: CDR1 MNHEY, CDR2 SVGAGI. The CDR3 loop reads CASSRTGVNTEAFF. In DNA, the CDR3 is TGTGCCAGCAGTCGGACAGGGGTGAACACTGAAGCTTTCTTT.

J is TRBJ2-7 and V is TRBV18, with 7 bases fitting TRBD1. V lost 3 bases, J lost 6 bases, and 8 bases stayed unmatched. Germline CDR1 reads KGHSH; CDR2 reads LQKENI. This CDR3 is built from 14 residues. The CDR3 DNA reads TGTGCCAGCTCACCCAGACAGGGCCAGGGCGAGCAGTACTTC. As protein: CASSPRQGQGEQYF.

The chain links TRBV18 to TRBJ2-7; D ambiguous. This CDR3 is 13 amino acids long. V shed 0 bases and J shed 3 bases, with 6 bases lying between them. Germline loops: CDR1 KGHSH, CDR2 LQKENI. CDR3 loop: CASSPPALYEQYF. DNA for the CDR3: TGTGCCAGCTCACCACCAGCCCTCTACGAGCAGTACTTC.

This chain joins TRBV5-1 and TRBJ2-7, with TRBD2 identical over 16 bases. The CDR3 runs to 15 residues. Germline CDR1 and CDR2: SGHRS and YFSETQ. With 5 bases clipped from V and 4 bases from J, the junction kept 3 bases outside the gene matches. CDR3 protein: CASRGTSGRVYEQYF. DNA for the CDR3: TGCGCCAGCAGAGGGACTAGCGGGAGGGTGTACGAGCAGTACTTC.

This sequence joins TRBV18 and TRBJ2-1; 7 bases are a match to TRBD2. The V gene's germline CDR1 is KGHSH and CDR2 LQKENI. Trimming removed 3 bases from V and 4 bases from J; junction bases left unmatched: 6. The CDR3 extends over 15 amino acids. The CDR3, as DNA: TGTGCCAGCTCACCTGTAGCGGGCCGATACAATGAGCAGTTCTTC. Protein sequence: CASSPVAGRYNEQFF.

This clone occurred a few times. In DNA form, the CDR3 reads TGCGCCAGCAGTGAGGAACCTGGAGCCTACGAGCAGTACTTC. This sequence encodes CASSEEPGAYEQYF. This rearrangement joins TRBV10-1 to TRBJ2-7; D unresolved. The CDR3 is made up of 14 amino acids. Germline values: CDR1 WNHNN, CDR2 SYGVQD (reference sequence). V shed 2 bases and J shed 2 bases, with 10 bases lying between them.

This clone was seen more than once but under ten times. The chain uses TRBV5-3 and TRBJ1-1; the match to TRBD1 covers 9 bases. TRBV5-3 is labeled an ORF, and its function is uncertain. Unmatched junction bases numbered 12, after V lost 4 bases and J lost 5 bases. The CDR3 runs to 16 residues. In nucleotides, the CDR3 is TGTGCCAGAAGCCTGGACAGGGGCCACCGGAGTACTGAAGCTTTCTTT. Residues: CARSLDRGHRSTEAFF.

This clone has just a few counts. The rearrangement uses TRBV5-4 and TRBJ1-4; D gene uncertain. This CDR3 has 15 amino acids. Trimming cost V 0 bases and J 8 bases, with 14 bases left between them. The germline V gene has CDR1 SGHNT and CDR2 YYREEE (reference sequence). In nucleotides, the CDR3 is TGTGCCAGCAGCTTGGGTTGGGAGGTCGGAGAAAAACTGTTTTTT. Translated, it gives CASSLGWEVGEKLFF.

This clone has a handful of counts. This chain connects TRBV18 to TRBJ2-7; D might be TRBD1 (6 bases). V was cut by 2 bases and J by 2 bases, with 10 bases left in between. CDR1 is KGHSH, CDR2 LQKENI, per germline. The CDR3 runs to 14 residues. The CDR3, as DNA: TGTGCCAGCTCACCAGTGGCAGGGGCCTACGAGCAGTACTTC. Its translation: CASSPVAGAYEQYF.

This clone was counted between two and nine times. The chain employs TRBV19 and TRBJ1-2; 9 bases match TRBD1. CDR3 size: 17 residues. CDR1 is LNHDA and CDR2 is SQIVND in the germline V gene (reference sequence). J lost 8 bases, V lost 0 bases, and 13 bases had no gene match. The chain's CDR3 is CASSIDRSRTGVSGYTF. The CDR3 nucleotides read TGTGCCAGTAGTATAGATCGTAGCAGGACAGGGGTTTCCGGCTACACCTTC.

This chain joins TRBV6-5 and TRBJ1-2; TRBD1 matches at 8 bases. The CDR3 length is 16 residues. The germline V gene encodes CDR1 MNHEY and CDR2 SVGAGI. Losses at the gene ends were 2 bases for V and 3 bases for J; bases not matched to a gene: 8. The CDR3 sequence is CASSYTRTGSHYGYTF. As DNA, the CDR3 is TGTGCCAGCAGTTACACCAGGACAGGGTCCCACTATGGCTACACCTTC.

A few counts support this clone. This chain uses TRBV29-1 with TRBJ2-2; maybe TRBD1 (6 bases). Trimming shortened V by 6 bases and J by 6 bases, and 20 bases separated the two germline ends. The CDR3 is 15 residues long. CDR1 and CDR2 from the germline V gene are SQVTM and ANQGSEA. CDR3 DNA: TGCAGCGTGACGGAACAGGGAACTGGGGCCGGGGAGCTGTTTTTT. Residues: CSVTEQGTGAGELFF.

This clone was seen more than once but under ten times. J is TRBJ2-5 and V is TRBV15; TRBD2 matches at 13 bases. Germline V lookup: CDR1 LNHNV, CDR2 YYDKDF (reference sequence). The CDR3 is 18 amino acids. The J segment lost 1 base and the V segment lost 0 bases, leaving 5 bases of the junction unmatched. CDR3 in amino acids: CATSRDSRLAGGQETQYF. CDR3 coding DNA: TGTGCCACCAGCAGAGATTCTCGACTAGCGGGGGGCCAAGAGACCCAGTACTTC.

A few counts support this clone. The rearrangement uses TRBV29-1 and TRBJ1-4, with D possibly matching TRBD1 (6 bases). Germline V gene data show CDR1 as SQVTM and CDR2 as ANQGSEA. CDR3 length: 13 amino acids. V was pared by 6 bases and J by 5 bases, with 13 bases between. In DNA form, the CDR3 reads TGCAGCGTCCGAAGGGGGGGAAATGAAAAACTGTTTTTT. Residues: CSVRRGGNEKLFF.

This clone was counted between two and nine times. This sequence joins TRBV19 and TRBJ1-1; D unresolved. Germline V gene sequence: CDR1 LNHDA, CDR2 SQIVND (reference sequence). Trimming stripped 9 bases from V and 0 bases from J, with 11 bases between. The CDR3 covers 13 residues. The CDR3 DNA sequence: TGTGCCAGCTGTGGCGGTTTGAACACTGAAGCTTTCTTT. Protein: CASCGGLNTEAFF.